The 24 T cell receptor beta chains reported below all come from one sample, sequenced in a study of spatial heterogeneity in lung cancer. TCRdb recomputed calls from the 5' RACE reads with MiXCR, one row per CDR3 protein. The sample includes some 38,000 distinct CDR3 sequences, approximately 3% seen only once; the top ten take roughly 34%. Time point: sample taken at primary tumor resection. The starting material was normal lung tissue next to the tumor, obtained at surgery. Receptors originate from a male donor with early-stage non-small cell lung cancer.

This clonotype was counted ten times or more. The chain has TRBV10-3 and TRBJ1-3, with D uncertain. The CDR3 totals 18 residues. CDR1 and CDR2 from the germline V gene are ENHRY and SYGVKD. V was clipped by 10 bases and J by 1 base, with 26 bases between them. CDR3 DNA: TGTGCCACACAGCGTTGGCGCCCACAGTTGGCGTCTGGAAACACCATATATTTT. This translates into CATQRWRPQLASGNTIYF.

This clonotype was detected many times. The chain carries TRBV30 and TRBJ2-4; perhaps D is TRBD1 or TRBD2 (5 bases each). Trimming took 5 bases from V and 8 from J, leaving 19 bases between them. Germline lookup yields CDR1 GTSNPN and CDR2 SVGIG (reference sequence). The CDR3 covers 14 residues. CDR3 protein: CAWALDPLGDIQYF. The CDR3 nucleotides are TGTGCCTGGGCCCTTGACCCCCTGGGGGACATTCAGTACTTC.

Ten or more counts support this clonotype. The DNA of the CDR3 is TGCAGTGCTGGGATACGGGGGGATACGCAGTATTTT. Its translation: CSAGIRGDTQYF. This chain links TRBV20-1 with TRBJ2-3; TRBD2 might be the D (6 bases). Trimming removed 5 bases from V and 6 bases from J, with 12 bases in between. CDR3 length equals 12 residues. Germline CDR1 is DFQATT and CDR2 is SNEGSKA (reference sequence).

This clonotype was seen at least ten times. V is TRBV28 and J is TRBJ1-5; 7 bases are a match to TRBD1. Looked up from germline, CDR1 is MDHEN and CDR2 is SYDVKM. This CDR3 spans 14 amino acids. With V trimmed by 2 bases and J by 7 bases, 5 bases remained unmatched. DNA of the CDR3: TGTGCCAGCAGTTTAGGAACAGGGGTGCAGCCCCAGCATTTT. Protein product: CASSLGTGVQPQHF.

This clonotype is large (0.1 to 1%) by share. CDR3 sequence (DNA): TGTGCCAGCAGTTTCGGTCTATATGGCTACACCTTC. Translating it yields CASSFGLYGYTF. The chain links TRBV12-3 or TRBV12-4 to TRBJ1-2; unclear D gene. V lost 3 bases and J 5 bases, leaving 7 bases between the germline ends. The CDR3 runs to 12 residues.

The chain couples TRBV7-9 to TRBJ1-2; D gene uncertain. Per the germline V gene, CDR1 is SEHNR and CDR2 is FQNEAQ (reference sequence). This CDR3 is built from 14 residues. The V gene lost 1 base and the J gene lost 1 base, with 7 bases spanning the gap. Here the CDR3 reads CASSLGGFNYGYTF. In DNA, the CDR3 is TGTGCCAGCAGCTTAGGCGGGTTTAACTATGGCTACACCTTC.

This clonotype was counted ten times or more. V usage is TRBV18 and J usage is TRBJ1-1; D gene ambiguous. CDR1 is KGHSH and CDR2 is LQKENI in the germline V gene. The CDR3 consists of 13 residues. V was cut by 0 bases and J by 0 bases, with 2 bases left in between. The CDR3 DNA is TGTGCCAGCTCACCACCGATGAACACTGAAGCTTTCTTT. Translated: CASSPPMNTEAFF.

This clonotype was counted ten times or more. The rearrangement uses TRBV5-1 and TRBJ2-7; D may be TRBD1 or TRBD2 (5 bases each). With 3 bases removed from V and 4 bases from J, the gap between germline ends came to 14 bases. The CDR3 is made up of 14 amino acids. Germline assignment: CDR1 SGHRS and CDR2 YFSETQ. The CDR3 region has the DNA TGCGCCAGCAGCTCCGGGGACGCAGGGTACGAGCAGTACTTC. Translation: CASSSGDAGYEQYF.

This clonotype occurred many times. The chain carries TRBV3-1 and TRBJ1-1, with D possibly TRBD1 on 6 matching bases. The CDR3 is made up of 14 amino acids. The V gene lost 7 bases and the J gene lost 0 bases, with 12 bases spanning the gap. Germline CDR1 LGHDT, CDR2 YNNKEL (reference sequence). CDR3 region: CASKYRALNTEAFF. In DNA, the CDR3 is TGTGCCAGCAAGTACAGGGCCCTGAACACTGAAGCTTTCTTT.

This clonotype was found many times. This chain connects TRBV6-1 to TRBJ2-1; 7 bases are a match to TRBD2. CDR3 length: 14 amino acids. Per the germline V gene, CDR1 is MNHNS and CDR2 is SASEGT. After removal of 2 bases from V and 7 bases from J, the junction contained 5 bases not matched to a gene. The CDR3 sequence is CASSENIGGNEQFF. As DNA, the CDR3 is TGTGCCAGCAGTGAAAATATCGGGGGGAATGAGCAGTTCTTC.

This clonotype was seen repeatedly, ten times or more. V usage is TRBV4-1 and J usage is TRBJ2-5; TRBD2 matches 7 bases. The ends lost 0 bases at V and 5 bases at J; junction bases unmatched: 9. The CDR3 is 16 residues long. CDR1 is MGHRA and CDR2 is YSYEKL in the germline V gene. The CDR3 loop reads CASSQEWRGGMETQYF. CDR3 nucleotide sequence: TGCGCCAGCAGCCAAGAGTGGCGGGGAGGGATGGAGACCCAGTACTTC.

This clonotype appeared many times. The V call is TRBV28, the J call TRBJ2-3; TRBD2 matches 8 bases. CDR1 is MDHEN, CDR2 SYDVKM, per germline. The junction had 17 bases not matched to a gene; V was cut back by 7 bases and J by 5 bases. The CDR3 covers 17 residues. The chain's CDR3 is CASTQEGLAGTGDTQYF. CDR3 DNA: TGTGCCAGCACCCAAGAGGGCCTAGCGGGCACTGGAGATACGCAGTATTTT.

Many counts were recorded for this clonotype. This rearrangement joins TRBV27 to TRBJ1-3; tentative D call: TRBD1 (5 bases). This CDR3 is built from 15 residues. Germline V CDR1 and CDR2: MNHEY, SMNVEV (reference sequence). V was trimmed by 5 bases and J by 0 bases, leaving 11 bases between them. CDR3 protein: CASSPGPSSGNTIYF. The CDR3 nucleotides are TGTGCCAGCAGTCCGGGACCCAGCTCTGGAAACACCATATATTTT.

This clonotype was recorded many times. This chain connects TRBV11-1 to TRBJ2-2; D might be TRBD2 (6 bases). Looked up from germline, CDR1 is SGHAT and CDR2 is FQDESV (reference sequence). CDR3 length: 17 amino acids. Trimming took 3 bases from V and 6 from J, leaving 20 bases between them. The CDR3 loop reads CASSFLAGPSGSGELFF. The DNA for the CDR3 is TGTGCCAGCAGCTTTTTGGCGGGGCCCTCTGGCTCCGGGGAGCTGTTTTTT.

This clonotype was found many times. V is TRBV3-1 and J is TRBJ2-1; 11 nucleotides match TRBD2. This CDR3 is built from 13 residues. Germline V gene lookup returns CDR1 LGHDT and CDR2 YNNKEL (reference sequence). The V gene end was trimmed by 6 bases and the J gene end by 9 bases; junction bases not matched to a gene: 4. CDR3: CASRTSGSTEQFF. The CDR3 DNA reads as TGTGCCAGCAGAACTAGCGGGAGTACTGAGCAGTTCTTC.

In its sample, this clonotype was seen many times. CDR3 region: CASSTRTGVGEKLFF. The DNA for the CDR3 is TGTGCCAGCAGTACACGGACAGGGGTGGGTGAAAAACTGTTTTTT. The J gene is TRBJ1-4, the V gene TRBV28; 9 nucleotides agree with TRBD1. J lost 7 bases, V lost 5 bases, and 8 bases had no gene match. Germline assignment: CDR1 MDHEN and CDR2 SYDVKM. The CDR3 has 15 amino acids.

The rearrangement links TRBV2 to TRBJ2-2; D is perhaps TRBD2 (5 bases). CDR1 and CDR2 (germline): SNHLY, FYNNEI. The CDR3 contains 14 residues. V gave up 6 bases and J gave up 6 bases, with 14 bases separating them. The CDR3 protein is CASSQTRVAGELFF. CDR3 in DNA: TGTGCCAGCAGCCAAACTAGAGTAGCCGGGGAGCTGTTTTTT.

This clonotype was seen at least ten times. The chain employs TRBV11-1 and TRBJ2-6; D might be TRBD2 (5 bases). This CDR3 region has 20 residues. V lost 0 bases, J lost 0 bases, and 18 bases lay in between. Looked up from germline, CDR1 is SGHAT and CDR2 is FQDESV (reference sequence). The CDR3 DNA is TGTGCCAGCAGCTTAGCCCCGCCGGGATATATATCCTCTGGGGCCAACGTCCTGACTTTC. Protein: CASSLAPPGYISSGANVLTF.

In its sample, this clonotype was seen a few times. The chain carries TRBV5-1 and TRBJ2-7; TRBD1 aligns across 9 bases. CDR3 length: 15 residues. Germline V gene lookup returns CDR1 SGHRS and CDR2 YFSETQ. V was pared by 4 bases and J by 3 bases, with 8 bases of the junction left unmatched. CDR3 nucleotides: TGCGCCAGCAGCGTGGGGACAGGGCCAGGCTACGAGCAGTACTTC. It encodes CASSVGTGPGYEQYF.

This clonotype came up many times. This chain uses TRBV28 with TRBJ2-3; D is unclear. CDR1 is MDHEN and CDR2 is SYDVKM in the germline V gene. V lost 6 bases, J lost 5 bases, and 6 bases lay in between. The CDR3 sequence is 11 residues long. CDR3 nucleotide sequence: TGTGCCAGCAGCCTTCGAGATACGCAGTATTTT. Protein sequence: CASSLRDTQYF.

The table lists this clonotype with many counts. The CDR3 region has the DNA TGTGCCAGCAGCTCGCCGGGACAGGGGGACGAGCAGTACTTC. It yields the protein CASSSPGQGDEQYF. The chain is built from TRBV13 and TRBJ2-7; 11 nucleotides line up with TRBD1. Germline CDR1 and CDR2: PRHDT and FYEKMQ (reference sequence). This CDR3 comprises 14 residues. V lost 4 bases, J lost 5 bases, and 4 bases stayed unmatched.

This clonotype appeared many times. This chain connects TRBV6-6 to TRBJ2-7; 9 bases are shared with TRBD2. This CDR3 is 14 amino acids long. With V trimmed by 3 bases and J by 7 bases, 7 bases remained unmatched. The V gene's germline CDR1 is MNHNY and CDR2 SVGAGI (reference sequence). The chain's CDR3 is CASSYAAGGGEQYF. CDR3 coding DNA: TGTGCCAGCAGTTATGCGGCGGGAGGGGGTGAGCAGTACTTC.

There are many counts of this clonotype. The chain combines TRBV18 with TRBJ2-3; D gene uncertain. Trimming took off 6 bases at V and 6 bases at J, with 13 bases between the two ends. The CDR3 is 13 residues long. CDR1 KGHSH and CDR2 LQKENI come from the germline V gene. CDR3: CASSADITDTQYF. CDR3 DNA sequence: TGTGCCAGCTCGGCGGATATTACCGATACGCAGTATTTT.

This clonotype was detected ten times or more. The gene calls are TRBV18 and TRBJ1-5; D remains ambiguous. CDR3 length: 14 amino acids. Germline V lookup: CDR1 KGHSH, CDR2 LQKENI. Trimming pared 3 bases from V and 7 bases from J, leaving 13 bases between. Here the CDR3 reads CASSPGGGEQPQHF. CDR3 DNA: TGTGCCAGCTCACCCGGAGGCGGGGAGCAGCCCCAGCATTTT.